This TCR beta chain appears in the sequencing data of a study of post-analysis software for immune sequencing data. Incorporated into the TCR beta cDNA libraries were unique molecular identifiers, which served to reduce PCR and sequencing biases. MiXCR, applied by TCRdb to the PCR reads, yields one record per CDR3 protein. The data contain about 620,000 distinct CDR3 sequences, 44% of them singletons. This clonotype has a handful of counts. The source of this sequence is a girl between 5 and 17 years old with multiple sclerosis. Sequencing used blood.

CDR3 sequence: CASSTPWTASTDTQYF. The CDR3 DNA follows: TGTGCCAGCAGTACCCCTTGGACAGCGAGCACAGATACGCAGTATTTT. J is TRBJ2-3 and V is TRBV6-6; the D gene is possibly TRBD1 (6 bases). Trimming removed 5 bases at V and 0 bases at J, with 15 bases between. CDR3 length: 16 residues. CDR1 and CDR2 (germline): MNHNY, SVGAGI (reference sequence).